The entry below gives a single T cell receptor beta chain sequence along with its context. Its specificity is unknown. TCRdb re-analysed the multiplex PCR reads in MiXCR, keeping a single row per CDR3 protein. The sample gives 290,000 or so distinct CDR3 sequences, more than 30% of which show up once; 0.85% to 1.3% is in the top ten. This CDR3 region has 12 residues. V shed 4 bases and J 6 bases; nucleotides not matched to a gene: 1. The germline gives CDR1 GTSNPN, CDR2 SVGIG (reference sequence). This sample is part of a study of breast tumors, draining lymph nodes, adjacent tissues. The study's findings and limits: Tumor repertoires ranked between lymph nodes and nontumor tissue in diversity, with V and J gene preferences.

The lymph nodes were axillary draining lymph nodes from breast cancer patients. The sequencing sample was made of axillary lymph node tissue. V and J are TRBV30 and TRBJ2-1, with 9 bases that match TRBD2. The clonotype originates from a female donor with breast cancer. Some clones in this sample may be carry-over from other donors' samples. The CDR3: CAWTSGVNEQFF. CDR3 sequence (DNA): TGTGCCTGGACTAGCGGGGTCAATGAGCAGTTCTTC.